What follows describes a single T cell receptor beta chain. The data were obtained in a study of blood T cell repertoires in COVID-19. Study in general: Collection of acute and convalescent COVID-19 samples took place in the United States, Italy and Spain. PBMCs, B-cell-depleted T cells, or T cells were the source of the cDNA or gDNA that made up the material.

Only in-frame clones appear in the TCRdb table, and some are missing; sequencing was by immunoSEQ multiplex PCR. The table includes about 39,000 clones, roughly 88% detected once. V was pared by 5 bases and J by 9 bases, with 15 bases of the junction left unmatched. CDR3 length equals 17 residues. The germline gives CDR1 SEHNR, CDR2 FQNEAQ (reference sequence). The chain carries TRBV7-9 and TRBJ2-1; 11 bases map to TRBD2. The sequence derives from a human donor in a cohort sampled during active COVID-19. Material: peripheral blood. The CDR3 DNA reads TGTGCCAGCAGCAGAATCGGGTCTAGCGGGGGGTCCAGTGAGCAGTTCTTC. The encoded protein is CASSRIGSSGGSSEQFF.